This TCR beta chain appears in the sequencing data of a study of monozygotic twins with inflammatory bowel disease. Study results and caveats: The authors found no support for a single strong IBD-associated signal or clonotype.

Blood was collected, roughly 2.5 ml per donor. Details on this clonotype: As yet, its antigen is unknown.

UMIs incorporating a 6-nucleotide sample barcode were appended by means of template switching. TCRdb re-analyzed the 5' RACE reads; it lists each CDR3 protein once, without DNA. The sample yields 88,000 or so distinct CDR3 sequences, of which the top ten take up just under 7.5%. The CDR3 extends over 17 amino acids. Sequenced sample: blood. The gene calls are TRBV12-3 or TRBV12-4 and TRBJ1-5; TCRdb's D gene call, TRBD1, goes unchecked for lack of DNA. The receptor comes from a human donor with ulcerative colitis or Crohn's disease, or a healthy co-twin of an affected twin (not recorded which). CDR3 loop: CASSFEGGQGANQPQHF.